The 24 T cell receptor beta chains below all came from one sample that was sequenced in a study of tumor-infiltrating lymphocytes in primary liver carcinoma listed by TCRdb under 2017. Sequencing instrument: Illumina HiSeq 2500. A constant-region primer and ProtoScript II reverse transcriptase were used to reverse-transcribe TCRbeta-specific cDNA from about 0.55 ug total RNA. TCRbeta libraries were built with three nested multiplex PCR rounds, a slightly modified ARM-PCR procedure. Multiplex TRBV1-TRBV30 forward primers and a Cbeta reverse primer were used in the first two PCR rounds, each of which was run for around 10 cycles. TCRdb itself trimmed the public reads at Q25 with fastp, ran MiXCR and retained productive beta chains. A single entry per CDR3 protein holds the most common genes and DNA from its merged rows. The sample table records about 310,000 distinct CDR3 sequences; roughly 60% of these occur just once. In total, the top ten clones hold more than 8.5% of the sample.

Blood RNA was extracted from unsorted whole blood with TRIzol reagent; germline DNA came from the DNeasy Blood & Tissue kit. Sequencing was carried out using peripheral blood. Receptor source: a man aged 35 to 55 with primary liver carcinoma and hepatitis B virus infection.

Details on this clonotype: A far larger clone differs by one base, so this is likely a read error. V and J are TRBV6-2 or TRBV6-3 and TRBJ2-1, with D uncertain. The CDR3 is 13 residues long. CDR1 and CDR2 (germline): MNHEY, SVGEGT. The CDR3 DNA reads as TGTGCCAGGAGTTACGACTCCTACAATGAGCAGTTCTTC. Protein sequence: CARSYDSYNEQFF.

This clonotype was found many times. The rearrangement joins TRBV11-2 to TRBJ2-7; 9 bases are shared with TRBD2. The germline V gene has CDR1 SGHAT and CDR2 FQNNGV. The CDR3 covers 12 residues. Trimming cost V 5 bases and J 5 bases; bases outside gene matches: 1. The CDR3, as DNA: TGTGCCAGCAGCAGGACTAGCGACGAGCAGTACTTC. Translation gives CASSRTSDEQYF.

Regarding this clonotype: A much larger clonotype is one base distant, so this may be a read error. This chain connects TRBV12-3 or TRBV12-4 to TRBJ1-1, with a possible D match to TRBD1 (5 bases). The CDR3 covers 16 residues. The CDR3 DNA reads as TGTGCCAGCAGTCCCGATGAGGGCCAGGGTGGGACTGAAACTTTCTTT. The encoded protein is CASSPDEGQGGTETFF.

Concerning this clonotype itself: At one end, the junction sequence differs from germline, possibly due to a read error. The CDR3 nucleotides are TGTGCCAGCAGCCTTCGGTTAGGAAAACCGTTTTTT. It specifies CASSLRLGKPFF. The genes are TRBV6-1 and TRBJ1-4; D uncertain. Germline values: CDR1 MNHNS, CDR2 SASEGT. The length of the CDR3 is 12 residues.

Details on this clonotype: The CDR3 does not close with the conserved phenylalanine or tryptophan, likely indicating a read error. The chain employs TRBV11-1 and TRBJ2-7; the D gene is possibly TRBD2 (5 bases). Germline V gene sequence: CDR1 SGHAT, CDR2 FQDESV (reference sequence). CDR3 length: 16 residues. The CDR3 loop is CASSLAAGIPSYVQYL. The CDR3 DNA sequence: TGTGCCAGCAGCTTAGCGGCGGGCATACCATCCTACGTGCAGTACTTA.

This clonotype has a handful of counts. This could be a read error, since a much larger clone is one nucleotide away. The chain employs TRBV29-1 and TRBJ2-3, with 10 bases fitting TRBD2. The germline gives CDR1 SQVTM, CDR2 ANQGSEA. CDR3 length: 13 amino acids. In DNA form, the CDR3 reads TGCGGCGTCGAACTAGCGGGGACGTATACGCAGTATTTT. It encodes CGVELAGTYTQYF.

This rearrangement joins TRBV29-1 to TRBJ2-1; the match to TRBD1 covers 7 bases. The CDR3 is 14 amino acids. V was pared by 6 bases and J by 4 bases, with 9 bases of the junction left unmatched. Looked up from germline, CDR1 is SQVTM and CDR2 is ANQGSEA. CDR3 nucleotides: TGCAGCGTCCAGGAGAGGGGGCCATACAATGAGCAGTTCTTC. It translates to CSVQERGPYNEQFF.

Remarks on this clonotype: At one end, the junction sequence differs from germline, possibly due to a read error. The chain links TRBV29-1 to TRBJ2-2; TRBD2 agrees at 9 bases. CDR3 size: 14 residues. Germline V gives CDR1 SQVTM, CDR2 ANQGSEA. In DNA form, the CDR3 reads TGCAGCGTAAAAAGCGGGGGGAACACCGGGGAGTTGTTTTTT. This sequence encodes CSVKSGGNTGELFF.

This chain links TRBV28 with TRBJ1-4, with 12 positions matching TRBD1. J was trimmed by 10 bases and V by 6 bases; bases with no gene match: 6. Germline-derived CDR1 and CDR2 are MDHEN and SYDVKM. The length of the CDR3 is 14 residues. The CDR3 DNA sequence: TGTGCCAGCAGGACCCGGGACAGGGGGCCAAAACTGTTTTTT. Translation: CASRTRDRGPKLFF.

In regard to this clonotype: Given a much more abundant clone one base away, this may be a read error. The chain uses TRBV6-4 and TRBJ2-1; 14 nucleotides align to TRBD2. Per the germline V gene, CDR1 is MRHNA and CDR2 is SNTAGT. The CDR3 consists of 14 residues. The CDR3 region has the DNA TGTGCCATCAGTCCTGGACTAGCGGGAGGTGAGCAGTTCTTC. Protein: CAISPGLAGGEQFF.

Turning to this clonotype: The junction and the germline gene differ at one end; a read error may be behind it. CDR3: CASSRGQGSSYNSPFQF. The CDR3 region has the DNA TGTGCCAGCAGCCGCGGACAGGGGAGCTCCTATAATTCACCCTTCCAATTT. The J gene is TRBJ1-6, the V gene TRBV11-1, with 9 nucleotides matching TRBD1. CDR3 size: 17 residues. Germline-derived CDR1 and CDR2 are SGHAT and FQDESV (reference sequence). The variable domain in full, with the rest retrieved from reference TRBV11-1 and TRBJ1-6, is EAEVAQSPRYKITEKSQAVAFWCDPISGHATLYWYRQILGQGPELLVQFQDESVVDDSQLPKDRFSAERLKGVDSTLKIQPAELGDSAMYLCASSRGQGSSYNSPFQFGNGTRLTVT.

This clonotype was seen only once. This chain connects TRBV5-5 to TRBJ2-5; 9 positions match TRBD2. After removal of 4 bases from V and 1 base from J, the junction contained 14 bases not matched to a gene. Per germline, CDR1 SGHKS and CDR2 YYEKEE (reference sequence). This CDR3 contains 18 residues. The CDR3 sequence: CASSLFLAGRGRQETQYF. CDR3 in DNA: TGTGCCAGCAGCCTTTTCCTAGCGGGGAGGGGGCGCCAAGAGACCCAGTACTTC.

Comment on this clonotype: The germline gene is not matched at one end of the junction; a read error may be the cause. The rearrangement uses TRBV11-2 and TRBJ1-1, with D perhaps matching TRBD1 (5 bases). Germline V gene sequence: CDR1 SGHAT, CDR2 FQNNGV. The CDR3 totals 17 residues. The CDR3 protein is CASSPLGTELMNTEALF. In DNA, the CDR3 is TGTGCCAGCAGCCCCCTAGGGACGGAGCTCATGAACACTGAAGCTCTCTTT.

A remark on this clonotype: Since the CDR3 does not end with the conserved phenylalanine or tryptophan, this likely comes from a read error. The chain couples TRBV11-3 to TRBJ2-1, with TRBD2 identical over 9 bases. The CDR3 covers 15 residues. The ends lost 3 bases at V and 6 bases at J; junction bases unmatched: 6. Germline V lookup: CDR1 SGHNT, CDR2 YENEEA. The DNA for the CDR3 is TGTGCCAGCAGCTTTTCTCTAGCGGGGCTCAATGAGCAGTTCCTT. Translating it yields CASSFSLAGLNEQFL.

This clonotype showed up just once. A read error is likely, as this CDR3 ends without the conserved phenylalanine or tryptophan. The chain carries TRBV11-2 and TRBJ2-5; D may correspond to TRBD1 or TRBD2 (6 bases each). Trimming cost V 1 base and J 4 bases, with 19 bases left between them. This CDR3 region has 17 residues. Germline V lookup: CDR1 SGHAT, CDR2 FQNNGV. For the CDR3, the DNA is TGTGCCAGCAGCTTAGCCAGGCGGGCGGAGGGGGTAGAGACCCAGTACATC. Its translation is CASSLARRAEGVETQYI.

The CDR3 spells CASSQGRRNKETQYF. DNA of the CDR3: TGTGCCAGCAGCCAGGGTCGGCGGAATAAAGAGACCCAGTACTTC. The genes are TRBV5-8 and TRBJ2-5; D is perhaps TRBD1 (5 bases). CDR3 length equals 15 residues. Germline CDR1 is SGHTS and CDR2 is YDEGEE. V was shortened by 4 bases and J by 3 bases, with 16 bases between the two germline ends.

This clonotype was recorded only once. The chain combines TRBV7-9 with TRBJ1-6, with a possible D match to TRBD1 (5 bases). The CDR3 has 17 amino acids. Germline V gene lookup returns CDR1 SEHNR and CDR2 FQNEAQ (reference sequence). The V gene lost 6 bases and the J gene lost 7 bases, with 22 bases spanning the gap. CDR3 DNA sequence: TGTGCCAGCAGACCCCGGGGCGGGTTTGCACAGAATTCACCCCTCCACTTT. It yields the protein CASRPRGGFAQNSPLHF.

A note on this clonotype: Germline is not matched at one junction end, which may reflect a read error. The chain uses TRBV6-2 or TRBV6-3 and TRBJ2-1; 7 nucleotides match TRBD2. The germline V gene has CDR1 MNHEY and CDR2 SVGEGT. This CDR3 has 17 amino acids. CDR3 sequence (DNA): TGTGACAGCAATCTGGGAACGGCGGGAGCATCCTACAATGAGCAGTTCTTC. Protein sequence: CDSNLGTAGASYNEQFF.

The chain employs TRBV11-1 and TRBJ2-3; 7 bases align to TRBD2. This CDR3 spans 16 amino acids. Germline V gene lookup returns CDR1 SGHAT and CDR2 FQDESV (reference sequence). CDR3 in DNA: TGTGACAACAGCTTAACACGCGGGAGCCCCACGGATACGCAGTATTTT. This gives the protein CDNSLTRGSPTDTQYF.

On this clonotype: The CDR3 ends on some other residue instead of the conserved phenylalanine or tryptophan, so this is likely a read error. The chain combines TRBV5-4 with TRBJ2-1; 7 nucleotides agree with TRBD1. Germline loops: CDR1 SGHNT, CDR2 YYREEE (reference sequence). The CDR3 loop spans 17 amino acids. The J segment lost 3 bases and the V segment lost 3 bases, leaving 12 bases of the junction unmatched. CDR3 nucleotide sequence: TGTGCCAGCAGCTCCCCTAAATCAGGGGGAGTCTACAATGAGCAGTTCTCC. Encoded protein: CASSSPKSGGVYNEQFS.

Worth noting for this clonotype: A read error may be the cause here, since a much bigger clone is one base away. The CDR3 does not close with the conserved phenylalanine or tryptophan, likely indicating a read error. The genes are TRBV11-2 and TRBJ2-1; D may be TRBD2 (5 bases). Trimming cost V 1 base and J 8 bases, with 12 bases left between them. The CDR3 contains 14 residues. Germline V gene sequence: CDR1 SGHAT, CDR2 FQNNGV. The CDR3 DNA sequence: TGTGCCAGCAGCTTAGGCCAATCCGGGGATGAGCAGTTCTAC. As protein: CASSLGQSGDEQFY.

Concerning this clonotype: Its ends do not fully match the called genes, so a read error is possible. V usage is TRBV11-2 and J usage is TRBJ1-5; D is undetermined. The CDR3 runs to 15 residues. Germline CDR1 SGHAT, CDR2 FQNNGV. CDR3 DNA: TGCGCCAGCAACTTGGGTAGTCGGCCTTCGGAGCCCCAACATTTT. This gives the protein CASNLGSRPSEPQHF.

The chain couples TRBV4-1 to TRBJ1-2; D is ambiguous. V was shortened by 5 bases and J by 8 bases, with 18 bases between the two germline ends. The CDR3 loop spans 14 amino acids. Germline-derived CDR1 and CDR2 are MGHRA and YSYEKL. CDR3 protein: CASSSPVMAGGYTF. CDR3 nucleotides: TGCGCCAGCAGCTCGCCGGTCATGGCGGGGGGCTACACCTTC.

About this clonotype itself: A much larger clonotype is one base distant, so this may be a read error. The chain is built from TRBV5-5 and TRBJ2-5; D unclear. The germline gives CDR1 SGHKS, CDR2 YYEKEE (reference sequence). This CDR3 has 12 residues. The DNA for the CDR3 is TGTGTCAGCACGGAAAACCAAGAGACCCAGTACTTC. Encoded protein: CVSTENQETQYF.